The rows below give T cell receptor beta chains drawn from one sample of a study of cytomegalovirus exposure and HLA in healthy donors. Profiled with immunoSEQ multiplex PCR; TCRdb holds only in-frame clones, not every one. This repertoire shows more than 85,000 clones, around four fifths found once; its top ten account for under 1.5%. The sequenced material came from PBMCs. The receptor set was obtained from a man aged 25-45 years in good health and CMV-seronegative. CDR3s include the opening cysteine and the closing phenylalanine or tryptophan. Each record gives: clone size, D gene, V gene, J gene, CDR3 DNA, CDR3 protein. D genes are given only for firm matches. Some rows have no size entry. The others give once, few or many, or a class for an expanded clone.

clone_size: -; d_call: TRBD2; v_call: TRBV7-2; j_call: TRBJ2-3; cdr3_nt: TGTGCCAGCAGCTTGGGGACTAGCGGGGGAAATACGCAGTATTTT; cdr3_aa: CASSLGTSGGNTQYF
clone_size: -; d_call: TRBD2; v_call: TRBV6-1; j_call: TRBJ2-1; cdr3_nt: TGTGCCAGCAGTGAACTAGCGGAATCCTACAATGAGCAGTTCTTC; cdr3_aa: CASSELAESYNEQFF
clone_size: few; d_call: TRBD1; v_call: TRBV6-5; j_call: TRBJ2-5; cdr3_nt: TGTGCCAGCGGAAAAGGGACAGTACAAGAGACCCAGTACTTC; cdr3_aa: CASGKGTVQETQYF
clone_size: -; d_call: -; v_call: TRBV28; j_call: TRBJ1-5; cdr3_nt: TGTGCCAGCACTATCGCCTATAGCAATCAGCCCCAGCATTTT; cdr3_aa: CASTIAYSNQPQHF
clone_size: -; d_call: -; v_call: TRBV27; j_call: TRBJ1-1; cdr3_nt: TGTGCCAGCAGTTTGAGAGAAAACACTGAAGCTTTCTTT; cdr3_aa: CASSLRENTEAFF
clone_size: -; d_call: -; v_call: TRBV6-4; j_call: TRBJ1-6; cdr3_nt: TGTGCCAGCAGGCCAACGCAGGGGTATAATTCACCCCTCCACTTT; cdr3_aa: CASRPTQGYNSPLHF
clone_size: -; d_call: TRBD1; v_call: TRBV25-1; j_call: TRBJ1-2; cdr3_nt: TGTGCCAGCAGTGGGCTCAGGGGGCGCGATGGCTACACCTTC; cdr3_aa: CASSGLRGRDGYTF
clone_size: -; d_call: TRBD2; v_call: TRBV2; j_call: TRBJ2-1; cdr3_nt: TGTGCCAGCAGTAGAACATGGGAGACTAGCGGGAGCCACAATGAGCAGTTCTTC; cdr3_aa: CASSRTWETSGSHNEQFF
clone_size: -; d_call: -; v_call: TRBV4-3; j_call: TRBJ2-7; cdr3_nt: TGCGCCAGCAGCCAAGCAGGACCCGGCACAGGGCTTTACGAGCAGTACTTC; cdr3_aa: CASSQAGPGTGLYEQYF
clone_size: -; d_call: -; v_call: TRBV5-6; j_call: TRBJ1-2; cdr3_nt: TGTGCCAGCAGCTTAAGGGGCAGCTATGGCTACACCTTC; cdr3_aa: CASSLRGSYGYTF
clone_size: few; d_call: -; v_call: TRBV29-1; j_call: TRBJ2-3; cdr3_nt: TGCAGCGTGGGGGGGCTTAACACAGATACGCAGTATTTT; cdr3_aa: CSVGGLNTDTQYF